This T cell receptor (beta chain) was obtained from a study of blood T cell repertoires in COVID-19. In the study overall: From the United States, Italy and Spain came samples of acute and convalescent COVID-19.

Germline CDR1 ENHRY, CDR2 SYGVKD. The V end was cut by 6 bases, the J end by 0 bases, with 17 bases between. The CDR3 loop spans 16 amino acids. Clones were read by immunoSEQ multiplex PCR, and TCRdb kept only the in-frame ones, dropping some. In the table there are around 310,000 clones, 85% to 90% of which are singletons. The J gene is TRBJ2-5, the V gene TRBV10-3, with a possible D match to TRBD1 (6 bases). The receptor's source is a woman in her thirties who had recovered from COVID-19. Sequenced: PBMCs or T cells enriched from blood (not recorded which). In DNA, the CDR3 is TGTGCCATCAGCCACCCAAGTGAGGGGGACCAAGAGACCCAGTACTTC. This gives the protein CAISHPSEGDQETQYF.